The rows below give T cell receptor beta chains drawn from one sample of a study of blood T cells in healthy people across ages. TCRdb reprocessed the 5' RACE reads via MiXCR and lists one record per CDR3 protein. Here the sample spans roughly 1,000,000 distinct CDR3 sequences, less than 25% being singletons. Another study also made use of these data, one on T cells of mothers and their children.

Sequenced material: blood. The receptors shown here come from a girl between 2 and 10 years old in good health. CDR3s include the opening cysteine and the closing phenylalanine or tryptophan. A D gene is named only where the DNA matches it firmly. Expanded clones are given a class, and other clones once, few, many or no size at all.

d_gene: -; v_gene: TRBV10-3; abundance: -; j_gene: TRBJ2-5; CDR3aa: CAITDGTLETQYF; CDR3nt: TGTGCCATCACTGACGGGACACTGGAGACCCAGTACTTC
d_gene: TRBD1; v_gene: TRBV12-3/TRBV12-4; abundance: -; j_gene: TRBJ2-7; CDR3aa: CASTLSGQGKNCEQYF; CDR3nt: TGTGCCAGCACCCTTTCAGGACAGGGCAAAAACTGCGAGCAGTACTTC
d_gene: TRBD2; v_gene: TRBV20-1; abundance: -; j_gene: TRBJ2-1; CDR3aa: CSAVSGRIWEGQFF; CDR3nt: TGCAGTGCCGTTAGCGGGAGAATTTGGGAGGGGCAGTTCTTC
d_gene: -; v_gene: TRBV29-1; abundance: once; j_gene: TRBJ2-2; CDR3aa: CSVWSGELFF; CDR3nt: TGCAGCGTTTGGTCCGGGGAGCTGTTTTTT
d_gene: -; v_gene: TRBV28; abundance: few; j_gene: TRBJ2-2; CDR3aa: CASDETSAGELFF; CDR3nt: TGTGCCAGCGACGAAACATCGGCCGGGGAGCTGTTTTTT
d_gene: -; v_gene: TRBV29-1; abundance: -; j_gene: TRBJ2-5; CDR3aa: CSVEARGWETQYF; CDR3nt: TGCAGCGTTGAAGCCAGGGGATGGGAGACCCAGTACTTC
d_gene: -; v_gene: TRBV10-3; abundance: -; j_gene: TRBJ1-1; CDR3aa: CAISVRAPDTEAFF; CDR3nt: TGTGCCATCAGTGTACGGGCCCCGGACACTGAAGCTTTCTTT
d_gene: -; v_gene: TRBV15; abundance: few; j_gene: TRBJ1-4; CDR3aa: CATSRDTRTNEKLFF; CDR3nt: TGTGCCACCAGCAGAGATACTCGAACTAATGAAAAACTGTTTTTT
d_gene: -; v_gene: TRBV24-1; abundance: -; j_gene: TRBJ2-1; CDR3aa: CAISEAGYNEQFF; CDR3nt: TGTGCCATCAGTGAGGCAGGCTACAATGAGCAGTTCTTC
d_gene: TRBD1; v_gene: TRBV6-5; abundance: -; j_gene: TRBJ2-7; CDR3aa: CASSYGDRVTEQYF; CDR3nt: TGTGCCAGCAGTTACGGGGACAGGGTAACCGAGCAGTACTTC
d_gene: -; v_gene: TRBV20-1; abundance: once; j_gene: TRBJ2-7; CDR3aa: CSVRPRGSKSSYEQYF; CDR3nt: TGCAGTGTTCGGCCCAGGGGCTCCAAGAGCTCCTACGAGCAGTACTTC
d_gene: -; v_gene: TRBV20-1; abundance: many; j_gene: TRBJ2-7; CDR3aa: CSARDIRGTYEQYF; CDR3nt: TGCAGTGCTAGAGATATTCGGGGTACATACGAGCAGTACTTC
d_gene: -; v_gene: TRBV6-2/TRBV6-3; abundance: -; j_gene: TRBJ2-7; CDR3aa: CASSYSGVEQRHF; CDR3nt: TGTGCCAGCAGTTACTCGGGGGTGGAACAGCGGCACTTC
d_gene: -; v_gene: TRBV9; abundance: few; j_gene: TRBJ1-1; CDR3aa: CASAEGGNTEAFF; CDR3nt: TGTGCCAGCGCCGAGGGGGGGAACACTGAAGCTTTCTTT
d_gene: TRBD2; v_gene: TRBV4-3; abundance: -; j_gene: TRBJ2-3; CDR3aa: CASSQGGTSGYTDTQYF; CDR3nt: TGCGCCAGCAGCCAGGGCGGGACTAGTGGTTACACAGATACGCAGTATTTT
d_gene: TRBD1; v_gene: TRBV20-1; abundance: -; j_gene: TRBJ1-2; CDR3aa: CSASTGDYGYTF; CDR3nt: TGCAGTGCGAGCACAGGGGACTATGGCTACACCTTC
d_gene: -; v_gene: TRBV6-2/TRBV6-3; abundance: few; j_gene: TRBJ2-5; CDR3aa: CASRGPLEYQETQYF; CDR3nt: TGTGCCAGCCGGGGGCCTCTAGAGTACCAAGAGACCCAGTACTTC
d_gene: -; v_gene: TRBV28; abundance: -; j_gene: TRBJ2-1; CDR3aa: CASSRVSGGVYNEQFF; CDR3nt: TGTGCCAGCAGTCGAGTAAGCGGAGGGGTCTACAATGAGCAGTTCTTC
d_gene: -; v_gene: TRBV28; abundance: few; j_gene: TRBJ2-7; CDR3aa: CASSLLGTLFHEQYF; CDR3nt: TGTGCCAGCAGTTTACTGGGGACACTATTTCACGAGCAGTACTTC
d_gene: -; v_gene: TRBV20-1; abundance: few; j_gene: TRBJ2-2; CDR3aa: CSARDRRTVGELFF; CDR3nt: TGCAGTGCTAGAGATAGACGGACGGTAGGGGAGCTGTTTTTT
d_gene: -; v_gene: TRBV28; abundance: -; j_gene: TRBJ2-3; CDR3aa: CASSLLVGTDTQYF; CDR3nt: TGTGCCAGCAGTCTCCTAGTGGGGACAGATACGCAGTATTTT
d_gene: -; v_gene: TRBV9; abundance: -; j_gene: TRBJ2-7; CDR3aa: CASSRMAPSYEQYF; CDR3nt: TGTGCCAGCAGTCGTATGGCCCCCTCCTACGAGCAGTACTTC
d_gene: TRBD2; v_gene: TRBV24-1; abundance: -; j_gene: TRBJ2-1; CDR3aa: CATSEGLTGGNEQFF; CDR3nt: TGTGCCACCAGTGAAGGACTAACGGGAGGAAATGAGCAGTTCTTC
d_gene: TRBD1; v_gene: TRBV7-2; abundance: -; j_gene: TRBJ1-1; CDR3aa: CASSLVPGGFTEAFF; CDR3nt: TGTGCCAGCAGCTTAGTGCCAGGGGGCTTCACTGAAGCTTTCTTT
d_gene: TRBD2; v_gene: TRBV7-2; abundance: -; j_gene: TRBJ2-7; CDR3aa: CASSLVTSGGTYEQYF; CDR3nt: TGTGCCAGCAGCTTGGTGACTAGCGGGGGAACCTACGAGCAGTACTTC
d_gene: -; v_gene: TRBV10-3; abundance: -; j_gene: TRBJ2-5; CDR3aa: CAISESTRGGETQYF; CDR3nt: TGTGCCATCAGTGAGTCGACGCGGGGTGGAGAGACCCAGTACTTC